The text below deals with one T cell receptor beta chain. Its target is unknown. This specimen comes from a study of CD8+ T cells in alopecia areata. Background on the study: At a dose of 5 to 10 mg twice daily, oral tofacitinib was given to treated patients.

The sequencing template was cDNA reverse transcribed from extracted RNA. TCRdb's table, derived via immunoSEQ multiplex PCR, lists solely in-frame clones and lacks some. The sample records under 350,000 clones, roughly 50% being singletons. Findings and limits, study-wide: In lesional scalp, particularly from alopecia totalis/universalis, clonality was higher than in normal scalp.

Regarding treatment: oral pan-JAK inhibitor, 5-10 mg twice daily. As part of sample collection, lesional scalp punch biopsies and peripheral blood were taken from alopecia areata patients. Germline CDR1 reads LGHNA; CDR2 reads YSLEER. There are 19 residues in the CDR3. The junction had 15 bases not matched to a gene; V was cut back by 2 bases and J by 3 bases. This clonotype originated in a human donor with alopecia areata. The chain employs TRBV4-3 and TRBJ1-5, with TRBD1 matching 8 bases. Sequencing used CD4+ T cells sorted from blood, obtained at week 24, from a patient treated with tofacitinib. The CDR3 bases are TGCGCCAGCAGCCAACAACATGGGACCGGGACAGGTTACAATCAGCCCCAGCATTTT. Residues: CASSQQHGTGTGYNQPQHF.